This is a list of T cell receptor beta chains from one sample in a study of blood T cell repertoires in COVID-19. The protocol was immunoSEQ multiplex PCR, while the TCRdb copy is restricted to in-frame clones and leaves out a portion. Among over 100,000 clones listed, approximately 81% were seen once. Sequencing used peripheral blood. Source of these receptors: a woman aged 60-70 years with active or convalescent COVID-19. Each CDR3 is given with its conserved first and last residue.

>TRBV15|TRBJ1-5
CATSRGHQDQPQHF
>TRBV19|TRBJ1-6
CATRPGQNNSPLHF
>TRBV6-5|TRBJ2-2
CASSPDRRTGELFF
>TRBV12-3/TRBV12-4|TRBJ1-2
CASSLGGVGGYTF
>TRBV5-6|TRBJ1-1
CASSLPGSGLGFAEAFF
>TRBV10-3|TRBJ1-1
CAIGVREGTEAFF
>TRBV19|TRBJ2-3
CASSRGLAGNTDTQYF
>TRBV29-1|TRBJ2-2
CSVEEGHGELFF
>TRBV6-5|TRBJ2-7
CASRPSGSYEQYF
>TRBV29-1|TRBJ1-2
CSVAGDRVGRDGYTF
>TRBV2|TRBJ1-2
CASTITGWMTF
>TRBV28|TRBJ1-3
CASSLPTGLGNTIYF
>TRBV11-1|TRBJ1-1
CASSSQGIYTEAFF
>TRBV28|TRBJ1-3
CASSSWDRRRGIPSGNTIYF
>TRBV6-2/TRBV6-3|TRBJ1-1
CASSYGGGREAFF
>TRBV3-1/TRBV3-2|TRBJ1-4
CASSQESGGANEKLFF
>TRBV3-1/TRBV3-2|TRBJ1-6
CASSQATNSPLHF
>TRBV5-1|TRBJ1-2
CASRGDGWSHGYTF